Below, 5 T cell receptor beta chains from the same sample are listed, as sequenced in a study of T cells in Graves' hyperthyroidism and ophthalmopathy. It was RNA transcripts that yielded the amplified TCR beta CDR3 regions. During a first-round RT-PCR of the TCR CDR3, the HTBI primer set was used. TCRdb redid the calling of the multiplex PCR reads with MiXCR, one entry per CDR3 protein. The sample contains hundreds of thousands of distinct CDR3 sequences, about 20% of which appear only once. Sequenced sample: blood. These receptors all come from a young man with Graves' ophthalmopathy.

This chain links TRBV6-1 with TRBJ2-3; 11 bases agree with TRBD2. The CDR3 covers 16 residues. CDR1 and CDR2 from the germline V gene are MNHNS and SASEGT. The V segment lost 6 bases and the J segment 1 base; nucleotides outside the gene matches: 6. In DNA, the CDR3 is TGTGCCAGCAGATCCGGGACTAGCGGCCGCACAGATACGCAGTATTTT. Translation: CASRSGTSGRTDTQYF.

This clonotype has more than one count but fewer than ten. V is TRBV19 and J is TRBJ1-1, with D maybe TRBD1 (6 bases). The CDR3 runs to 14 residues. V was pared by 7 bases and J by 7 bases, with 19 bases between. Germline loops: CDR1 LNHDA, CDR2 SQIVND (reference sequence). CDR3: CASTWTVDSGEAFF. CDR3 bases: TGTGCCAGTACTTGGACAGTGGATAGTGGTGAAGCTTTCTTT. Together with reference TRBV19 and TRBJ1-1, the CDR3 gives the full variable domain: DGGITQSPKYLFRKEGQNVTLSCEQNLNHDAMYWYRQDPGQGLRLIYYSQIVNDFQKGDIAEGYSVSREKKESFPLTVTSAQKNPTAFYLCASTWTVDSGEAFFGQGTRLTVV.

This clonotype was picked up a small number of times. The genes are TRBV7-6 and TRBJ2-2, with D perhaps matching TRBD1 (6 bases). V lost 5 bases, J lost 1 base, and 14 bases lay in between. CDR3 length: 16 residues. Germline-derived CDR1 and CDR2 are SGHVS and FNYEAQ. CDR3: CASSQTGHLNTGELFF. The DNA for the CDR3 is TGTGCCAGCAGCCAAACGGGACACCTGAACACCGGGGAGCTGTTTTTT. The full variable domain, in which reference TRBV7-6 and TRBJ2-2 provide the parts outside the CDR3, is GAGVSQSPRYKVTKRGQDVALRCDPISGHVSLYWYRQALGQGPEFLTYFNYEAQQDKSGLPNDRFSAERPEGSISTLTIQRTEQRDSAMYRCASSQTGHLNTGELFFGEGSRLTVL.

This clonotype was observed a few times. The chain couples TRBV20-1 to TRBJ2-7; D not certain. In germline, CDR1 is DFQATT, CDR2 SNEGSKA (reference sequence). V was clipped by 4 bases and J by 1 base, with 11 bases between them. This CDR3 contains 13 residues. The DNA of the CDR3 is TGCAGTGCTATAGGGCCGGGTTCCTACGAGCAGTACTTC. Translated: CSAIGPGSYEQYF.

V gene TRBV5-1 combines with J gene TRBJ2-5; 8 positions match TRBD1. The trim removed 0 bases at V and 1 base at J, leaving 8 bases unmatched. The CDR3 covers 17 residues. The germline CDR1 and CDR2 sequences are SGHRS and YFSETQ. The CDR3 spells CASSLVPGQGFQETQYF. CDR3 DNA: TGCGCCAGCAGCTTGGTTCCCGGACAGGGTTTCCAAGAGACCCAGTACTTC.